The TCR beta chain described here comes from a study of cytomegalovirus exposure and HLA in healthy donors. Study findings and constraints: TCR beta sequences reportedly predicted most subjects' HLA-A and HLA-B alleles accurately. In a later analysis, productive TCRs from donors in an Asian-associated ancestry cluster reportedly carried fewer N-insertions than the cohort mean. Per a later analysis, 18,000 or so TCR beta sequences showed association with HLA alleles at 0.05 false discovery rate. Rare sequences made up most TCRs, while some public TCRs were found in many donors.

60 Vbeta and 13 Jbeta primers were used in PCR. Produced via immunoSEQ multiplex PCR; TCRdb's table is partial and in-frame only. The listing contains about 140,000 clones. The ends lost 4 bases at V and 6 bases at J; junction bases unmatched: 10. The CDR3 is made up of 16 amino acids. Germline V gives CDR1 SGHRS, CDR2 YFSETQ. Worth noting for this clone: Its antigen is unknown.

Sequencing was carried out using PBMCs. The gene calls are TRBV5-1 and TRBJ2-1; 10 bases agree with TRBD2. This clonotype originated in a young woman in good health and CMV-seronegative. For the CDR3, the DNA is TGCGCCAGCAGCGAGGGTTCTAGCGGGAGATCCAATGAGCAGTTCTTC. It is translated as CASSEGSSGRSNEQFF.